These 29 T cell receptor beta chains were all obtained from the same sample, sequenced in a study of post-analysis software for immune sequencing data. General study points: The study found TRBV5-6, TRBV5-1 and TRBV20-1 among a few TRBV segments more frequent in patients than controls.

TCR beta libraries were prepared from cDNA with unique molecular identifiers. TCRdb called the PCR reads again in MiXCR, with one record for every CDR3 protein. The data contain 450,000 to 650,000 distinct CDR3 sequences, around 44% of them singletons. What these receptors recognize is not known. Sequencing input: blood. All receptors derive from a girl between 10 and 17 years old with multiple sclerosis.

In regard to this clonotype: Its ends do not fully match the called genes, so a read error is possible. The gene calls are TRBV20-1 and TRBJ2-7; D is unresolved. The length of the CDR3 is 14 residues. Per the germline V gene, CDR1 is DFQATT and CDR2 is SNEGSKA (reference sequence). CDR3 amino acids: CSARFASLPYKQYF. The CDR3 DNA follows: TGCAGTGCTAGGTTTGCCTCCCTCCCCTACAAGCAGTACTTC.

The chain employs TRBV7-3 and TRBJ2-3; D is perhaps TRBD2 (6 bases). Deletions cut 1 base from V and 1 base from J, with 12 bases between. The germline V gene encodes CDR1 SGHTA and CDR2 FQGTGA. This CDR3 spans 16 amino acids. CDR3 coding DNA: TGTGCCAGCAGCTTAAACCGGGGAGGCGGCACAGATACGCAGTATTTT. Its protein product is CASSLNRGGGTDTQYF.

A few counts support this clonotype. The CDR3 protein is CASSFLPHGGQYF. DNA for the CDR3: TGTGCCAGCAGCTTCCTCCCCCACGGTGGGCAGTATTTT. This rearrangement joins TRBV7-3 to TRBJ2-3; no clear D gene. From germline, CDR1 is SGHTA and CDR2 FQGTGA. The CDR3 spans 13 residues. The ends were cut back, 3 bases at V and 11 bases at J, with 15 bases in the middle.

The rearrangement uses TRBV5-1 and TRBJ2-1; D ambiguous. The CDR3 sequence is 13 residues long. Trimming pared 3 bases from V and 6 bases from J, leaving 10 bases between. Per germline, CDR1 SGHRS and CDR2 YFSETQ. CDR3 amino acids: CASSSGIGNEQFF. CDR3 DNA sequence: TGCGCCAGCAGCTCTGGAATTGGCAATGAGCAGTTCTTC.

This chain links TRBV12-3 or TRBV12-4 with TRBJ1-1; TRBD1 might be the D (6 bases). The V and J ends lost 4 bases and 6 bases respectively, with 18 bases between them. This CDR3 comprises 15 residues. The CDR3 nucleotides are TGTGCCAGCAGTTCTCGGGGAGGGGGGCATTCTGAAGCTTTCTTT. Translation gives CASSSRGGGHSEAFF.

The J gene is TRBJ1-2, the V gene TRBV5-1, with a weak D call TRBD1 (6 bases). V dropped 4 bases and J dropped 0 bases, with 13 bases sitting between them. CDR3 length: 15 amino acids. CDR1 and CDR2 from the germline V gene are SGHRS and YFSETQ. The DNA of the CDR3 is TGCGCCAGCAGCGCACAGGGCAGAACTAACTATGGCTACACCTTC. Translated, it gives CASSAQGRTNYGYTF.

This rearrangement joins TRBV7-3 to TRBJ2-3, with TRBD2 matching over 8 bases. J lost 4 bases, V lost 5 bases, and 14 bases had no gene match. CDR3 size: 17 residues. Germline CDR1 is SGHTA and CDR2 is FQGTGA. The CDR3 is CASSPTGLVVGSDTQYF. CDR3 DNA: TGTGCCAGCAGCCCCACGGGACTAGTCGTAGGTTCAGATACGCAGTATTTT.

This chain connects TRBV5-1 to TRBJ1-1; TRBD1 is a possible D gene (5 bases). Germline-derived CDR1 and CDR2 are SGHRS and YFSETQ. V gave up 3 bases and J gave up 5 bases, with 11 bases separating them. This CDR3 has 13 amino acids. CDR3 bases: TGCGCCAGCAGCTCTCGGGGGAAGACTGAAGCTTTCTTT. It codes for CASSSRGKTEAFF.

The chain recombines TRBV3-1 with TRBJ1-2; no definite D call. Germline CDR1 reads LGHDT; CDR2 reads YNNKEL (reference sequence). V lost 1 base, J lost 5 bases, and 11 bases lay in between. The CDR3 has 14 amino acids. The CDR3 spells CASSQAYPTYGYTF. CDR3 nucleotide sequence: TGTGCCAGCAGCCAAGCGTACCCGACGTATGGCTACACCTTC. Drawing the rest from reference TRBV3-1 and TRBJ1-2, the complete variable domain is DTAVSQTPKYLVTQMGNDKSIKCEQNLGHDTMYWYKQDSKKFLKIMFSYNNKELIINETVPNRFSPKSPDKAHLNLHINSLELGDSAVYFCASSQAYPTYGYTFGSGTRLTVV.

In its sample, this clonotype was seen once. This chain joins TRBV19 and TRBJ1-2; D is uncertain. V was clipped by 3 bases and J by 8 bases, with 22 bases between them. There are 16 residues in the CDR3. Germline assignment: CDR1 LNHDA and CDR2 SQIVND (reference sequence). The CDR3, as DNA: TGTGCCAGTAGTATCACGGGAAGACGCATGGGCCCGGGCTACACCTTC. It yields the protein CASSITGRRMGPGYTF. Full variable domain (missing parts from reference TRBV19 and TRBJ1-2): DGGITQSPKYLFRKEGQNVTLSCEQNLNHDAMYWYRQDPGQGLRLIYYSQIVNDFQKGDIAEGYSVSREKKESFPLTVTSAQKNPTAFYLCASSITGRRMGPGYTFGSGTRLTVV.

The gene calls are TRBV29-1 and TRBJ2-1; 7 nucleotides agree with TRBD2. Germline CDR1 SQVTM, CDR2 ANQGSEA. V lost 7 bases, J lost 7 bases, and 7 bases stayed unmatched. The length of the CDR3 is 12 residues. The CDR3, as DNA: TGCAGCGCTCGTCGGGGGGAGAATGAGCAGTTCTTC. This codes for CSARRGENEQFF.

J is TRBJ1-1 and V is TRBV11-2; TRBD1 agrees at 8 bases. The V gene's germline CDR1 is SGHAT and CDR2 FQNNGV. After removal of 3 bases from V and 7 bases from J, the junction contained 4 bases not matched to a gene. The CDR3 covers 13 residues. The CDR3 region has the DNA TGTGCCAGCAGCTTTCGACAGGGGATTGAAGCTTTCTTT. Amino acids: CASSFRQGIEAFF.

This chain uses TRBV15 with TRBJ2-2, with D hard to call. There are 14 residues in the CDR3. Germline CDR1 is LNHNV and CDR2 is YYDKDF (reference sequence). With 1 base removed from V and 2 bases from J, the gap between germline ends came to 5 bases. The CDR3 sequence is CATSRADNTGELFF. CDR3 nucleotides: TGTGCCACCAGCAGAGCAGATAACACCGGGGAGCTGTTTTTT. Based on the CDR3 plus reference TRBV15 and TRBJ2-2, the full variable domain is DAMVIQNPRYQVTQFGKPVTLSCSQTLNHNVMYWYQQKSSQAPKLLFHYYDKDFNNEADTPDNFQSRRPNTSFCFLDIRSPGLGDTAMYLCATSRADNTGELFFGEGSRLTVL.

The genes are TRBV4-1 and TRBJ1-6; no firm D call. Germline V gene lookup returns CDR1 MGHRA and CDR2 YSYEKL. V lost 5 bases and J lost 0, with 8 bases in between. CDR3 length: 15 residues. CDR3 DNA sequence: TGCGCCAGCAGCATGGGATCCTCCTATAATTCACCCCTCCACTTT. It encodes CASSMGSSYNSPLHF.

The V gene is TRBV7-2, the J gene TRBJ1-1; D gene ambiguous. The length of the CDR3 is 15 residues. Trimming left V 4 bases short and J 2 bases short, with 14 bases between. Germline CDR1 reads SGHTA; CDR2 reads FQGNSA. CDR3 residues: CASSSRQRLNTEAFF. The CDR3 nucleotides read TGTGCCAGCAGCTCGCGCCAGAGACTTAACACTGAAGCTTTCTTT.

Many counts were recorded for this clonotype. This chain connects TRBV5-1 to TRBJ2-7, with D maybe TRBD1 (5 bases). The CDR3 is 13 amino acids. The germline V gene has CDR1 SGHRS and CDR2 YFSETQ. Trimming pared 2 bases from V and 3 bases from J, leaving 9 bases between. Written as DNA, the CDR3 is TGCGCCAGCAGCTTAGCAGGGCTCTACGAGCAGTACTTC. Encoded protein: CASSLAGLYEQYF.

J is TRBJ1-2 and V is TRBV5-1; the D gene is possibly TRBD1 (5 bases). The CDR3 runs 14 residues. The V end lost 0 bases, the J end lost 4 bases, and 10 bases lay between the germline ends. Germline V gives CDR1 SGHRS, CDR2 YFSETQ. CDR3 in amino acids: CASSLAGGGYGYTF. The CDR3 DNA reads TGCGCCAGCAGCTTGGCCGGGGGAGGCTATGGCTACACCTTC.

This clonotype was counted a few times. CDR3 residues: CASSLAHPSYTF. CDR3 bases: TGTGCCAGCAGCTTAGCCCATCCGAGCTACACCTTC. This chain joins TRBV7-9 and TRBJ1-2; D is unclear. The V and J ends lost 0 bases and 9 bases respectively, with 8 bases between them. Germline values: CDR1 SEHNR, CDR2 FQNEAQ (reference sequence). CDR3 length: 12 amino acids.

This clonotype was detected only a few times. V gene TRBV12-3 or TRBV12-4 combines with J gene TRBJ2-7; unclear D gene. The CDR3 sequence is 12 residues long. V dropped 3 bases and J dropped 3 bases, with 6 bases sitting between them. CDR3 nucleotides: TGTGCCAGCAGTTTTCAGTTCTACGAGCAGTACTTC. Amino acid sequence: CASSFQFYEQYF.

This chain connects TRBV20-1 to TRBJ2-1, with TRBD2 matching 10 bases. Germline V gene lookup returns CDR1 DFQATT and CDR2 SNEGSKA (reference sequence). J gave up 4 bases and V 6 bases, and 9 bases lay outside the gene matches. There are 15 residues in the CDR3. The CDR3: CSALAPSGGYNEQFF. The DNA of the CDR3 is TGCAGTGCCTTAGCACCTAGCGGGGGTTACAATGAGCAGTTCTTC.

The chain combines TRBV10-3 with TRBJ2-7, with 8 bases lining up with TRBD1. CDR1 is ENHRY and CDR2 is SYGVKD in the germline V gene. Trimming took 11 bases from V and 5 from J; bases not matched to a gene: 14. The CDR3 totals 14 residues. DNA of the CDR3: TGTGCCTGCCGTCCGGGACAGGTTTTTGACGAGCAGTACTTC. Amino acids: CACRPGQVFDEQYF.

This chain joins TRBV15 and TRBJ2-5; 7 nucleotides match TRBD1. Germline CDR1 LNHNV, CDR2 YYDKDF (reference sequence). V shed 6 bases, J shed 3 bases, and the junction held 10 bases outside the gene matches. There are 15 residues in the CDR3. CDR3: CATSSQDRWEETQYF. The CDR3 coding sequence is TGTGCCACCAGTTCCCAGGACAGGTGGGAAGAGACCCAGTACTTC. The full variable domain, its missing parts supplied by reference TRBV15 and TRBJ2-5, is DAMVIQNPRYQVTQFGKPVTLSCSQTLNHNVMYWYQQKSSQAPKLLFHYYDKDFNNEADTPDNFQSRRPNTSFCFLDIRSPGLGDTAMYLCATSSQDRWEETQYFGPGTRLLVL.

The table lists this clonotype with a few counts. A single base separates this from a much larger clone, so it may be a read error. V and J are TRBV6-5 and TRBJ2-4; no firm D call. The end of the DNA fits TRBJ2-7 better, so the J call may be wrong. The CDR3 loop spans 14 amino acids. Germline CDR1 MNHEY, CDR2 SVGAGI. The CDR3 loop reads CAGSLTTDTYEQYF. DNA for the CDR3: TGTGCCGGCAGTTTGACCACAGACACCTACGAGCAGTACTTC.

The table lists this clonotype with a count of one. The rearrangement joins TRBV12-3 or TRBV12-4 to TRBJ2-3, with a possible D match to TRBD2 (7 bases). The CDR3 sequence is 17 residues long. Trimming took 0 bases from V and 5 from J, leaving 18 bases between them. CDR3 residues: CASSLAPGRGRGDTQYF. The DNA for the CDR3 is TGTGCCAGCAGTTTAGCCCCAGGGCGGGGGCGGGGAGATACGCAGTATTTT.

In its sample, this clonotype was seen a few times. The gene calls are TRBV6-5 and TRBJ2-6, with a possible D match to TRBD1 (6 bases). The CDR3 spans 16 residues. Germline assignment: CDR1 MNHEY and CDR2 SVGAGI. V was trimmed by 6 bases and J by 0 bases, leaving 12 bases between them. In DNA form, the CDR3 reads TGTGCCAGCAGCAGGGACACTACCTCTGGGGCCAACGTCCTGACTTTC. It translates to CASSRDTTSGANVLTF.

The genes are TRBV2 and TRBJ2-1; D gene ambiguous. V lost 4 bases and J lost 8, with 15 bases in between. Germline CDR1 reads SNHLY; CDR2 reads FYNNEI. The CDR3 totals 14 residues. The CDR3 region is CASSVKVVWDEQFF. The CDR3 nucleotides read TGTGCCAGCAGTGTGAAAGTCGTCTGGGATGAGCAGTTCTTC.

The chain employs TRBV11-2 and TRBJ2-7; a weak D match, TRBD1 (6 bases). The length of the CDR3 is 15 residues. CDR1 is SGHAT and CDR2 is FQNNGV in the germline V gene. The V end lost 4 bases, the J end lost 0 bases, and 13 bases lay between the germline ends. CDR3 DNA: TGTGCCAGCAGCTCCCAACGGGACAACTCCTACGAGCAGTACTTC. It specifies CASSSQRDNSYEQYF.

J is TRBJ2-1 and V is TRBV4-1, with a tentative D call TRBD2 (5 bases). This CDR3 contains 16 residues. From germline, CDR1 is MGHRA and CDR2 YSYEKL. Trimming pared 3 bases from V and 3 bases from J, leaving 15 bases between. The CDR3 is CASSHGLSSYYNEQFF. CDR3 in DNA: TGCGCCAGCAGCCATGGACTTAGCAGCTACTACAATGAGCAGTTCTTC.

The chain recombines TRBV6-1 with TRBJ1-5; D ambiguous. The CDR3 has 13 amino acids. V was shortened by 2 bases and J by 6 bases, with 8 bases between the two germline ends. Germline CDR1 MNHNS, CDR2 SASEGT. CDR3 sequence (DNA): TGTGCCAGCAGTGAAAACGGACTTCAGCCCCAGCATTTT. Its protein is CASSENGLQPQHF.